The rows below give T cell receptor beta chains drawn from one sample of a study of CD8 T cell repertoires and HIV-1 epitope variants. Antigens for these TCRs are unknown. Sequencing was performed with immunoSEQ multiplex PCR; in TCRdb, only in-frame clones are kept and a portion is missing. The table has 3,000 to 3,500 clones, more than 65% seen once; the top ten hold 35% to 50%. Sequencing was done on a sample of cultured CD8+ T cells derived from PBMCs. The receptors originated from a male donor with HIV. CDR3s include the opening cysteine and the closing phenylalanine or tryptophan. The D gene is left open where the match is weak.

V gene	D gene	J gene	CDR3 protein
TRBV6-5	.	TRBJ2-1	CASSYSGRGRRNEQFF
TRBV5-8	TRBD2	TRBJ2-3	CASSPTSGKDTDTQYF
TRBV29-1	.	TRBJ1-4	CSVGVSATNEKLFF
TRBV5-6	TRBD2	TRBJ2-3	CASSLLLASSTDTQYF
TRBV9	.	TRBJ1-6	CASSVGEAGYNSPLHF
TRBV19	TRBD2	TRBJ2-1	CASTMGAGGRNEQFF
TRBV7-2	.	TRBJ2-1	CASSLEVRRDLGQFF
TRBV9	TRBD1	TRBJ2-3	CASSAIQGPPFTDTQYF
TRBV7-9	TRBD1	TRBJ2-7	CASSLDRDRGSGYF
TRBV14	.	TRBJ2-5	CASSQVRGRGTQYF
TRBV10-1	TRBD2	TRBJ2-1	CASSESIRLAGVEYNEQFF
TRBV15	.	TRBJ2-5	CATSRDRRETQYF
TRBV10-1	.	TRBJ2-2	CASSAEVFTGELFF
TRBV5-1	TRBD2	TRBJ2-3	CASSSNPGTSGRSADTQYF
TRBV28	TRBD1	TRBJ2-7	CAISDRGLSYEQYF
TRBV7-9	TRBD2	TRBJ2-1	CASSPGTSGRDYNEQFF
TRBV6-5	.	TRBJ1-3	CASSYSSGNTIYF
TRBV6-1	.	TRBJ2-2	CASSEVLGSNTGELFF
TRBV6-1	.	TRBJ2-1	CASSDYHPAGHNEQFF
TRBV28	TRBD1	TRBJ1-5	CASSLTGGSNQPQHF
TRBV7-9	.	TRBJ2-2	CASSTAPVQEDTGELFF
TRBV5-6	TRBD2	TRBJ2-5	CASSLLLGLAEETQYF
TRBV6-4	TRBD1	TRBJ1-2	CASSVPPRDRGLVYGYTF
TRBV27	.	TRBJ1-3	CASSPRGAGNTIYF
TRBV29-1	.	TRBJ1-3	CSVVLPSGNTIYF
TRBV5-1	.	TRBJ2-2	CASSFLQVFREPGLAGELFF
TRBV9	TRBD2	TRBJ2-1	CASSARTSGGVYNEQFF